This T cell receptor beta chain was recorded in a study of HIV-infected patients and healthy controls. Study conclusions and caveats: Compared with untreated HIV+ repertoires, healthy controls showed roughly threefold more distinct CDR3s and higher Shannon diversity.

The CDR3 contains 12 residues. V was pared by 0 bases and J by 9 bases, with 6 bases between. The germline V gene has CDR1 SGHNT and CDR2 YENEEA. This clonotype is categorized as medium-sized (0.01 to 0.1%). Antigen unknown. All unsorted peripheral T cells were captured because whole blood was used without fractionation. About 550 ng RNA was reverse transcribed with alpha and beta constant-region primers. Using multiplexing indices, alpha and beta chain libraries were generated apart by chain-specific third strand synthesis. TCRdb redid the calling of the 5' RACE reads with MiXCR, one entry per CDR3 protein. Among 4,000 to 4,500 distinct CDR3 sequences listed, roughly 13% were seen once.

The specimen comprised blood, sampled before antiretroviral therapy. The receptor was derived from an adult with HIV infection. This sequence joins TRBV11-3 and TRBJ2-1, with D unclear. CDR3 bases: TGTGCCAGCAGCTTAGATGGTTTTGAGCAGTTCTTC. Residues: CASSLDGFEQFF.